The next 10 T cell receptor beta chains were all read from a single sample in a study of siplizumab effects on memory and regulatory T cells. Over a period of over five days at 37 degrees C, the mixed lymphocyte reaction cells were cocultured. Clones were sequenced by immunoSEQ multiplex PCR, and TCRdb holds only the in-frame ones, with some missing. This table holds approximately 3,000 clones, about half found once. Their target antigens are unknown. Source material: CFSE-low (dividing) CD4+ T cells sorted from an allogeneic mixed lymphocyte reaction. These receptors were collected from a human donor in good health; the cells came from an allogeneic mixed lymphocyte reaction.

This sequence joins TRBV2 and TRBJ2-4; D remains ambiguous. Germline V CDR1 and CDR2: SNHLY, FYNNEI. The length of the CDR3 is 15 residues. Trimming took 6 bases from V and 8 from J, leaving 20 bases between them. The DNA for the CDR3 is TGTGCCAGCAGCCTTGACAACCCTCGTGCGGACATTCAGTACTTC. It is translated as CASSLDNPRADIQYF.

The CDR3 DNA sequence: TGTGCCAGCGGGCGTGGGACCTCTGAGCAGTTCTTC. This sequence encodes CASGRGTSEQFF. J is TRBJ2-1 and V is TRBV6-6; D may be TRBD1 or TRBD2 (5 bases each). The CDR3 is made up of 12 amino acids. The V gene lost 8 bases and the J gene lost 9 bases, with 14 bases spanning the gap. Germline CDR1 and CDR2: MNHNY and SVGAGI (reference sequence).

The genes are TRBV5-4 and TRBJ2-3; no reliable D call. V lost 0 bases, J lost 2 bases, and 10 bases lay in between. The CDR3 sequence is 15 residues long. Germline loops: CDR1 SGHNT, CDR2 YYREEE (reference sequence). The CDR3 sequence: CASSLALSDTDTQYF. The CDR3 DNA reads as TGTGCCAGCAGCTTGGCATTATCTGACACAGATACGCAGTATTTT.

The chain combines TRBV11-2 with TRBJ1-2; the D gene is possibly TRBD1 (5 bases). V lost 4 bases, J lost 8 bases, and 11 bases lay in between. The CDR3 extends over 12 amino acids. CDR1 is SGHAT, CDR2 FQNNGV, per germline. The CDR3 DNA reads TGTGCCAGCAGCTCCCATTGGGGGGGCTACACCTTC. It specifies CASSSHWGGYTF.

This chain's CDR3 is CASSLLLRDEQYF. The CDR3 DNA reads as TGTGCCAGCAGCTTATTATTGCGGGACGAGCAGTACTTC. The chain couples TRBV7-2 to TRBJ2-7; D might be TRBD2 (5 bases). V was cut by 2 bases and J by 5 bases, with 10 bases left in between. The CDR3 runs 13 residues. Germline loops: CDR1 SGHTA, CDR2 FQGNSA.

The rearrangement joins TRBV27 to TRBJ1-2, with 11 bases fitting TRBD1. Unmatched junction bases numbered 4, after V lost 6 bases and J lost 4 bases. Germline values: CDR1 MNHEY, CDR2 SMNVEV (reference sequence). The CDR3 sequence is 14 residues long. CDR3 amino acids: CASSGTGGLYGYTF. CDR3 DNA: TGTGCCAGCAGCGGGACAGGGGGACTCTATGGCTACACCTTC.

In this sample, this clone turned up a few times. The V gene is TRBV7-9, the J gene TRBJ1-1; D call uncertain. The CDR3 length is 11 residues. V dropped 4 bases and J dropped 4 bases, with 4 bases sitting between them. Germline CDR1 is SEHNR and CDR2 is FQNEAQ (reference sequence). CDR3 in DNA: TGTGCCAGCAGCTGGGGCACTGAAGCTTTCTTT. Amino acids: CASSWGTEAFF.

This chain connects TRBV27 to TRBJ2-3; D is unclear. This CDR3 region has 12 residues. Germline loops: CDR1 MNHEY, CDR2 SMNVEV (reference sequence). Between the trimmed V and J ends, which lost 6 bases and 3 bases, there was a span of 7 bases. As DNA, the CDR3 is TGTGCCAGCAGGGACCGAACAGATACGCAGTATTTT. Its protein is CASRDRTDTQYF.

The CDR3 here is CASSSDLRWGYTF. CDR3 bases: TGTGCCAGCAGCTCAGATTTACGTTGGGGCTACACCTTC. The rearrangement links TRBV7-9 to TRBJ1-2, with D uncertain. Trimming took 4 bases from V and 8 from J, leaving 14 bases between them. Germline values: CDR1 SEHNR, CDR2 FQNEAQ (reference sequence). The CDR3 contains 13 residues.

Here the CDR3 reads CASSRQGPNTEAFF. CDR3 bases: TGCGCCAGCAGCAGACAGGGGCCGAACACTGAAGCTTTCTTT. This rearrangement joins TRBV5-1 to TRBJ1-1; 8 bases line up with TRBD1. Germline-derived CDR1 and CDR2 are SGHRS and YFSETQ. V dropped 4 bases and J dropped 1; count of bases not matched to a gene: 3. The CDR3 sequence is 14 residues long.